The sequence of this T cell receptor beta chain was determined in a study of identical twins. The cDNA had a unique molecular identifier and a template-switch universal primer site. TCRdb re-called the 5' RACE reads through MiXCR, storing one row per CDR3 protein. The table includes under 1 million distinct CDR3 sequences, around 12% detected once. All donors were healthy Caucasians. This clonotype was counted between two and nine times. The antigen is undetermined. J lost 6 bases, V lost 4 bases, and 9 bases had no gene match. Germline assignment: CDR1 SGHRS and CDR2 YFSETQ. This CDR3 contains 14 residues. General study points: Analyses based on zero insertions could be partly confounded by invariant MAIT and iNKT cells.

The sample also formed part of further work on yellow fever vaccine responses in identical twins.

The TCR was taken from a woman aged 18-29 years in good health. Sequencing was done on a sample of PBMCs. The chain combines TRBV5-1 with TRBJ2-7, with 8 bases matching TRBD1. The CDR3 is CASSPDRGSGEQYF. The CDR3 nucleotides are TGCGCCAGCAGCCCCGACAGGGGCTCGGGCGAGCAGTACTTC.